The entry below gives a single T cell receptor (beta chain) sequence along with its context. Living in 20 to 30 US areas, the participants were between about 18 and 100 years of age. In assigning cohorts, the study relied on participant-reported clinical history. The method was immunoSEQ multiplex PCR; TCRdb's version includes in-frame clones alone and lacks a portion of them. The data show over 250,000 clones, 89% seen once. The record originates from a study of blood T cell repertoires in COVID-19. Germline CDR1 is SGHDT and CDR2 is YYEEEE. The V segment lost 3 bases and the J segment 5 bases; nucleotides outside the gene matches: 5. The CDR3 length is 14 residues.

The TCR comes from a woman aged 60 to 75 who had recovered from COVID-19. Sequenced material: PBMCs or T cells enriched from blood (not recorded which). The chain joins TRBV5-6 to TRBJ1-2, with 9 bases matching TRBD1. The CDR3 reads CASSSPQGAYGYTF. Here the CDR3 DNA reads TGTGCCAGCAGCTCCCCACAGGGGGCTTATGGCTACACCTTC.